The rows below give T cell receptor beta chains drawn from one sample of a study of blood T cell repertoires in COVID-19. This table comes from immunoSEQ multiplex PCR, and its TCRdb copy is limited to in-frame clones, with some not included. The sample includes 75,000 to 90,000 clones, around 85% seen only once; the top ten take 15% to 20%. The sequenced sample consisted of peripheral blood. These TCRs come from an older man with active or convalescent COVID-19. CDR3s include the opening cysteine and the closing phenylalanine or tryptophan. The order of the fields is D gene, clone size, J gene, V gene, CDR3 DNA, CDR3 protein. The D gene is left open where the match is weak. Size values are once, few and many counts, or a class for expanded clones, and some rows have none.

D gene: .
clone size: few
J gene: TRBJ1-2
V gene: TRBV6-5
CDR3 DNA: TGTGCCAGCCAAACAGCTAACTATGGCTACACCTTC
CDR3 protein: CASQTANYGYTF

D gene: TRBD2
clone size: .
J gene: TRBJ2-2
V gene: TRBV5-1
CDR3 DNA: TGCGCCAGCACTCCCCGGACTAGCGGCACCGGGGAGCTGTTTTTT
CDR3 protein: CASTPRTSGTGELFF

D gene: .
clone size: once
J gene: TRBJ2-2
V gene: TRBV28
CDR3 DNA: TGTGCCAGCAGTTTCTCCACAGGAGTTTCGGGCGGGGAGCTGTTTTTT
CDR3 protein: CASSFSTGVSGGELFF

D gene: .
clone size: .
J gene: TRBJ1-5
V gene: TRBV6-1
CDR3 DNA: TGTGCCAGCAGTGAGGATTCCCCGGGAGGGCCTCAGCCCCAGCATTTT
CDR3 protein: CASSEDSPGGPQPQHF

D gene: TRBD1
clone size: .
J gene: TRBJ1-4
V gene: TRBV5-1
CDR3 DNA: TGCGCCAGCAGCTCCCGACAGGGCCCCGAAAAACTGTTTTTT
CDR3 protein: CASSSRQGPEKLFF

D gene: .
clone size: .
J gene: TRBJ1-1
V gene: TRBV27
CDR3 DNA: TGTGCCAGCAGTGCCTTTGGGCGGGACACTGAAGCTTTCTTT
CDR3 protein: CASSAFGRDTEAFF

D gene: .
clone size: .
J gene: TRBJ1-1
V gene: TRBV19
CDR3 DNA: TGTGCCAGTAGCAGACAGTTCACTGAAGCTTTCTTT
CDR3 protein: CASSRQFTEAFF

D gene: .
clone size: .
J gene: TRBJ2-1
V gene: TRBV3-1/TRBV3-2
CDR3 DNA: TGTGCCAGCAGCCAACGGAGGGGACGGAATGAGCAGTTCTTC
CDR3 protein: CASSQRRGRNEQFF

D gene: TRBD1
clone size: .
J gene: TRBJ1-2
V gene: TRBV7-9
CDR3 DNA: TGTGCCAGCAGCTCGGGACAGTTCTATGGCTACACCTTC
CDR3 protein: CASSSGQFYGYTF

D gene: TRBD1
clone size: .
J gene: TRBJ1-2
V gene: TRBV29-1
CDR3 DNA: TGCAGCGTCCCCGTCCCGGGACAGGGGGCGTATGGCTACACCTTC
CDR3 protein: CSVPVPGQGAYGYTF

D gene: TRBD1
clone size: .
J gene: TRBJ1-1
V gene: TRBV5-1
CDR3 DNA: TGCGCCAGCAGCTTGGACAGGGGCACTATGAACACTGAAGCTTTCTTT
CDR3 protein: CASSLDRGTMNTEAFF

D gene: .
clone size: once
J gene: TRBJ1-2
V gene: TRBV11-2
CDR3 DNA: TGTGCCAGCAGCTTAAACTTTGGCTATGGCTACACCTTC
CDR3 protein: CASSLNFGYGYTF

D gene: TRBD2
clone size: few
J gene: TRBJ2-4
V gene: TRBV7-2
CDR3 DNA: TGTGCCAGCGCGGGGGTAGACAAAAACATTCAGTACTTC
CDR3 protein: CASAGVDKNIQYF

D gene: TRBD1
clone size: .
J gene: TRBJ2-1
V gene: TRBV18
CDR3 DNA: TGTGCCAGCTCACCAGGGACAGGGCGCAATGAGCAGTTCTTC
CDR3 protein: CASSPGTGRNEQFF

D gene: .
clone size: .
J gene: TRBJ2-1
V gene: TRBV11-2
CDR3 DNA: TGTGCCAGCAGCTTATGGGGATACTACAGGGCGCACTACAATGAGCAGTTCTTC
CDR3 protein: CASSLWGYYRAHYNEQFF

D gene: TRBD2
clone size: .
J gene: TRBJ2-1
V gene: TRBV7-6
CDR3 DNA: TGTGCCAGCAGCTTAGCCGGGGGGGTGAGCGGCAATGAGCAGTTCTTC
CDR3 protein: CASSLAGGVSGNEQFF

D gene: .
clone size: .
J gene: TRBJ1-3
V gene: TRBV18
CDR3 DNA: TGTGCCAGCCAGGGTACTGGAAACACCATATATTTT
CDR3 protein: CASQGTGNTIYF

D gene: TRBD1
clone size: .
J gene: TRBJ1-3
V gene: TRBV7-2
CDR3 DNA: TGTGCCAGCAGCTTAAGACAGGGGGCGGCTCAATCTGGAAACACCATATATTTT
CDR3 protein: CASSLRQGAAQSGNTIYF

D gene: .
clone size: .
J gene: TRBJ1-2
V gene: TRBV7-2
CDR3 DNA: TGTGCCAGCAGCTTAGCCCTCAGGATTGTCGACTATGGCTACACCTTC
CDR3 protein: CASSLALRIVDYGYTF

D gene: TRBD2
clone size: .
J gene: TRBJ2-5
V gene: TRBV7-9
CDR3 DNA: TGTGCCAGCAGCTTACGCGGCCTAGCGGAAGAGACCCAGTACTTC
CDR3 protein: CASSLRGLAEETQYF

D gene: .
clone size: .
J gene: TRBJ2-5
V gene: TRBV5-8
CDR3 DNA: TGTGCCAGCAGCCTGGGGCCGCGGGGAGGCCAAGAGACCCAGTACTTC
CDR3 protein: CASSLGPRGGQETQYF

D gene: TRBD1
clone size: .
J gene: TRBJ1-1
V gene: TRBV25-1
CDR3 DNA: TGTGCCAGCAGTGAGAGGGGGCAGGACACTGAAGCTTTCTTT
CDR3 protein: CASSERGQDTEAFF

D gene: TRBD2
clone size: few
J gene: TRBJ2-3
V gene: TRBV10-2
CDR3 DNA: TGCGCCAGCAGTGACCCCCAGGGACTAGCGGTCCTGGGTACGCAGTATTTT
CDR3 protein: CASSDPQGLAVLGTQYF

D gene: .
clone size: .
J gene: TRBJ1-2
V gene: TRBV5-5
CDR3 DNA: TGTGCCAGCAGCTCCTACGGGGCAGGGGAAGACTATGGCTACACCTTC
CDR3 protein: CASSSYGAGEDYGYTF

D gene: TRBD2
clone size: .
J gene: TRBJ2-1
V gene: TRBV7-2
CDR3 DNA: TGTGCCAGCCCTGGACTAGCGGGGGCCGAGCAGTTCTTC
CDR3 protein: CASPGLAGAEQFF

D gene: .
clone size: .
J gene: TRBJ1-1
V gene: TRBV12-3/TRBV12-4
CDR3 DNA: TGTGCCAGCAGACAGGTTACGAGCACTGAAGCTTTCTTT
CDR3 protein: CASRQVTSTEAFF

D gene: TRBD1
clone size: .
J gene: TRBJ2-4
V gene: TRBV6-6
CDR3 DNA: TGTGCCAGCAGTAAGACAGGGCCCGAAAACATTCAGTACTTC
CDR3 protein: CASSKTGPENIQYF

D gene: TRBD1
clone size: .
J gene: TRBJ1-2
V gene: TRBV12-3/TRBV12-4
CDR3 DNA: TGTGCCAGCAGTCGGGACAGGGCGGGAGGCTACACCTTC
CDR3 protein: CASSRDRAGGYTF

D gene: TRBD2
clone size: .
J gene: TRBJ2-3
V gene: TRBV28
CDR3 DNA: TGTGCCAGCAGTGTGCTAGCGGGGGGCGAAGATACGCAGTATTTT
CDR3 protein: CASSVLAGGEDTQYF

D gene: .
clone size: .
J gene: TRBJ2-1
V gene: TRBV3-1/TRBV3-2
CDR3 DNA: TGTGCCAGCAGCCTCTCGACAGGTCGTGAGCAGTTCTTC
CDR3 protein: CASSLSTGREQFF